The present T cell receptor (beta chain) was sequenced within a study of CD8+CD57+ T cells in acquired aplastic anemia. Germline V gene sequence: CDR1 SNHLY, CDR2 FYNNEI. The length of the CDR3 is 13 residues. V lost 5 bases and J lost 9; bases outside the gene matches: 6. Flow cytometry had shown expanded CD8+CD57+ cells in the patients chosen for sequencing. TCR beta VDJ and CDR3 were profiled, and genomic DNA was the template. TCRdb itself ran the reads through MiXCR, one entry per CDR3 protein. The repertoire holds approximately 95,000 distinct CDR3 sequences, about 67% seen once, with approximately 65% in the top ten.

The TCR originated in a human donor with aplastic anemia. The chain is built from TRBV2 and TRBJ1-3; 8 nucleotides agree with TRBD1. The sample consisted of sorted CD4+, CD8+, or CD8+CD57+ T cells (not recorded which) from PBMCs. CDR3 region: CASSWRTGSTIYF. In nucleotides, the CDR3 is TGTGCCAGCAGTTGGAGGACAGGGAGCACCATATATTTT.